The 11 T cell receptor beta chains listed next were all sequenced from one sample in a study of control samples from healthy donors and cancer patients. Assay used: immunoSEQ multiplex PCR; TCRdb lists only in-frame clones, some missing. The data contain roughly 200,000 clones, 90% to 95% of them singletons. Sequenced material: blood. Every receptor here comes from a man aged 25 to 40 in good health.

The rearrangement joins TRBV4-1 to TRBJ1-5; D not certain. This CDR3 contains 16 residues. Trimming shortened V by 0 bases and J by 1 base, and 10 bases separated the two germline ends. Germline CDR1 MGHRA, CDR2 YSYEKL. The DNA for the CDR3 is TGCGCCAGCAGCCAAGATTCGGCAGTCAGCAATCAGCCCCAGCATTTT. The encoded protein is CASSQDSAVSNQPQHF.

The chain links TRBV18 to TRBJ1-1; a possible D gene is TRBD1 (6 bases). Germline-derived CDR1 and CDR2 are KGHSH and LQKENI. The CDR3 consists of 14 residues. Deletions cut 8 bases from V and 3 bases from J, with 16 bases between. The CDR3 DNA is TGTGCCAGCCTCCGGGGGGGGCAGGACACTGAAGCTTTCTTT. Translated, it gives CASLRGGQDTEAFF.

In DNA form, the CDR3 reads TGCGCCAGCAGCTTGGAAGCGGGGGCCTACGAGCAGTACTTC. Translating it yields CASSLEAGAYEQYF. The genes are TRBV5-1 and TRBJ2-7, with 8 nucleotides matching TRBD2. Per germline, CDR1 SGHRS and CDR2 YFSETQ. This CDR3 has 14 amino acids. V was clipped by 0 bases and J by 2 bases; unmatched bases: 1. Full variable domain (missing parts from reference TRBV5-1 and TRBJ2-7): KAGVTQTPRYLIKTRGQQVTLSCSPISGHRSVSWYQQTPGQGLQFLFEYFSETQRNKGNFPGRFSGRQFSNSRSEMNVSTLELGDSALYLCASSLEAGAYEQYFGPGTRLTVT.

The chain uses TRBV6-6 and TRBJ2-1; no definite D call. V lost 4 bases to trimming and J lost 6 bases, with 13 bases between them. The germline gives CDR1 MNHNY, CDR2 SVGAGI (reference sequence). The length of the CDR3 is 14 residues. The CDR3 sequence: CASSSPGLSNEQFF. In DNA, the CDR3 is TGTGCCAGCAGTTCCCCAGGCCTCTCCAATGAGCAGTTCTTC.

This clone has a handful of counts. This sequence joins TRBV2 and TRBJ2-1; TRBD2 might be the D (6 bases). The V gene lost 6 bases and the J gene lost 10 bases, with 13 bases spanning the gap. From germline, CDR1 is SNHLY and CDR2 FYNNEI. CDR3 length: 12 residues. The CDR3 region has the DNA TGTGCCAGCAGCCTACTAGCTTGGGAGCAGTTCTTC. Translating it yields CASSLLAWEQFF.

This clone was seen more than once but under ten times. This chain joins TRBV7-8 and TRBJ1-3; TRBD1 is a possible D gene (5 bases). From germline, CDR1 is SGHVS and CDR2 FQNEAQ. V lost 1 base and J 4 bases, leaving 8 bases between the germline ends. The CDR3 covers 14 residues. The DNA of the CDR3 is TGTGCCAGCAGCTTAGGGGGCAGGGGAAACACCATATATTTT. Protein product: CASSLGGRGNTIYF.

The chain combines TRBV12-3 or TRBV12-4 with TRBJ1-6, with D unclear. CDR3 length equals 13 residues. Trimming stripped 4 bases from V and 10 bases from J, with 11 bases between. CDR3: CASSYSGKSPLHF. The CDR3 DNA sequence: TGTGCCAGCAGTTACTCGGGGAAATCACCCCTCCACTTT.

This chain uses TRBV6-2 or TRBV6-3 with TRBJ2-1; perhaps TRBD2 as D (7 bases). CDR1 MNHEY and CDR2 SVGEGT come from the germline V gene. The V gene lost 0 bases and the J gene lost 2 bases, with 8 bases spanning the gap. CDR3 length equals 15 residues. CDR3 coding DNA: TGTGCCAGCAGTTACTCGGGGGGGCCCTACAATGAGCAGTTCTTC. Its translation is CASSYSGGPYNEQFF.

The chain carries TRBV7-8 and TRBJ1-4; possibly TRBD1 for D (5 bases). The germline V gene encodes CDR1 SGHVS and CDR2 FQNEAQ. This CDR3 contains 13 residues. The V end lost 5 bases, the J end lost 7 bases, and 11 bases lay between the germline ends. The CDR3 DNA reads TGTGCCAGCAGCCGGGACCTAGGTGAAAAACTGTTTTTT. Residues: CASSRDLGEKLFF.

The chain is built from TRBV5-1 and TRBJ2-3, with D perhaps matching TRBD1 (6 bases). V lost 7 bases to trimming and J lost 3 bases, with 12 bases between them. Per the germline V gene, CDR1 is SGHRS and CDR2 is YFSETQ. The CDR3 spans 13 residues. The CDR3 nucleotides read TGCGCCAGCGGTTGGCAGGGGACAGATACGCAGTATTTT. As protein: CASGWQGTDTQYF.

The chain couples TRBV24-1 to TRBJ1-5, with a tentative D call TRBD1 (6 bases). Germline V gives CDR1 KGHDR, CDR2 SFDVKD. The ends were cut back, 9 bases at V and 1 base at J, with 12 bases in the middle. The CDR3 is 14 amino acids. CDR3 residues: CATQGQGSNQPQHF. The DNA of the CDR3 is TGTGCCACCCAGGGACAAGGCAGCAATCAGCCCCAGCATTTT.